Below, 14 T cell receptor beta chains from the same sample are listed, as sequenced in a study of shared clonotypes between healthy human individuals. Sequenced by immunoSEQ multiplex PCR; TCRdb stores in-frame clones only, minus some. The table has 2 million to 2.5 million clones, about 90% seen once. Sequenced material: naive CD4+ T cells from PBMCs. Subset of the sample: CD45RA+ positively selected. These TCRs come from a man younger than 35 in good health. Some clones in this sample may be carry-over from other donors' samples.

The genes are TRBV4-1 and TRBJ2-2; the match to TRBD2 covers 10 bases. Trimming cost V 4 bases and J 4 bases; bases outside gene matches: 9. The CDR3 contains 17 residues. CDR1 and CDR2 from the germline V gene are MGHRA and YSYEKL. The CDR3 loop is CASSPASSGRATGELFF. DNA for the CDR3: TGCGCCAGCAGCCCCGCGTCCAGCGGGAGGGCCACCGGGGAGCTGTTTTTT.

This clone was observed a single time. The chain combines TRBV27 with TRBJ2-5; D is possibly TRBD1 or TRBD2 (5 bases each). CDR1 is MNHEY, CDR2 SMNVEV, per germline (reference sequence). This CDR3 has 19 residues. Trimming left V 3 bases short and J 2 bases short, with 25 bases between. CDR3 in amino acids: CASSFRARDPWMGQETQYF. The CDR3 region has the DNA TGTGCCAGCAGTTTCAGGGCCAGGGACCCTTGGATGGGGCAAGAGACCCAGTACTTC.

This chain connects TRBV6-1 to TRBJ2-5; D is uncertain. Trimming removed 3 bases at V and 2 bases at J, with 10 bases between. The CDR3 covers 14 residues. Per the germline V gene, CDR1 is MNHNS and CDR2 is SASEGT. The CDR3 DNA sequence: TGTGCCAGCAGTGAGGGCCGCCTACAAGAGACCCAGTACTTC. Encoded protein: CASSEGRLQETQYF.

The genes are TRBV7-9 and TRBJ2-3; D is ambiguous. Germline assignment: CDR1 SEHNR and CDR2 FQNEAQ (reference sequence). V dropped 2 bases and J dropped 0 bases, with 6 bases sitting between them. CDR3 size: 14 residues. CDR3: CASSLTSSTDTQYF. The CDR3 nucleotides read TGTGCCAGCAGCTTAACCTCTAGCACAGATACGCAGTATTTT.

In regard to this clone: Other DNA variants within this sample encode the same CDR3. This chain connects TRBV5-4 to TRBJ1-2; 9 positions agree with TRBD1. This CDR3 has 13 residues. Germline assignment: CDR1 SGHNT and CDR2 YYREEE (reference sequence). V gave up 3 bases and J gave up 4 bases; unmatched junction bases: 1. CDR3 bases: TGTGCCAGCAGCTCGGGACAGGGCTATGGCTACACCTTC. Its protein product is CASSSGQGYGYTF.

The chain links TRBV13 to TRBJ2-2, with D hard to call. The CDR3 has 13 amino acids. The V gene's germline CDR1 is PRHDT and CDR2 FYEKMQ (reference sequence). Trimming left V 4 bases short and J 1 base short, with 4 bases between. The CDR3 spells CASSSGNTGELFF. The DNA of the CDR3 is TGTGCCAGCAGCTCTGGGAACACCGGGGAGCTGTTTTTT.

Of note for this clone: This sample also contains other DNA sequences that code for the same CDR3. The CDR3 DNA reads TGTGCCAGCAGCGTACTCAGCGACAGCTCCTACGAGCAGTACTTC. This encodes CASSVLSDSSYEQYF. The gene calls are TRBV9 and TRBJ2-7; maybe TRBD1 (5 bases). CDR3 length: 15 amino acids. V lost 1 base, J lost 0 bases, and 11 bases lay in between. CDR1 is SGDLS and CDR2 is YYNGEE in the germline V gene. Drawing the rest from reference TRBV9 and TRBJ2-7, the complete variable domain is DSGVTQTPKHLITATGQRVTLRCSPRSGDLSVYWYQQSLDQGLQFLIQYYNGEERAKGNILERFSAQQFPDLHSELNLSSLELGDSALYFCASSVLSDSSYEQYFGPGTRLTVT.

V is TRBV10-3 and J is TRBJ2-5; 7 bases agree with TRBD1. Trimming took 5 bases from V and 3 from J; bases not matched to a gene: 6. The V gene's germline CDR1 is ENHRY and CDR2 SYGVKD. There are 14 residues in the CDR3. The CDR3 bases are TGTGCCATCAGTTTTTCCGACAGGGAAGAGACCCAGTACTTC. It codes for CAISFSDREETQYF.

The chain joins TRBV6-7 to TRBJ2-1; 11 nucleotides match TRBD2. TRBV6-7 is an ORF; its function is uncertain. The CDR3 totals 16 residues. Unmatched junction bases numbered 4, after V lost 2 bases and J lost 4 bases. Here the CDR3 DNA reads TGTGCCAGCAGTTACGGAACTAGCGGGAGATACAATGAGCAGTTCTTC. It translates to CASSYGTSGRYNEQFF.

The chain combines TRBV7-2 with TRBJ2-3; D gene uncertain. Deletions cut 3 bases from V and 4 bases from J, with 11 bases between. Germline V gene data show CDR1 as SGHTA and CDR2 as FQGNSA. The CDR3 contains 14 residues. The CDR3 is CASSFRVGADTQYF. In DNA form, the CDR3 reads TGTGCCAGCAGCTTCCGGGTTGGGGCAGATACGCAGTATTTT.

J is TRBJ1-2 and V is TRBV28; perhaps TRBD1 as D (6 bases). This CDR3 contains 14 residues. CDR1 MDHEN and CDR2 SYDVKM come from the germline V gene. Trimming left V 3 bases short and J 5 bases short, with 13 bases between. This chain's CDR3 is CASSLGRGLYGYTF. For the CDR3, the DNA is TGTGCCAGCAGTTTGGGCAGGGGCCTTTATGGCTACACCTTC.

The rearrangement uses TRBV5-3 and TRBJ2-3; D uncertain. TRBV5-3 qualifies as an ORF whose function is uncertain. The CDR3 covers 14 residues. Trimming removed 8 bases from V and 2 bases from J, with 15 bases in between. The CDR3 is CASSAHTLTDTQYF. The CDR3 DNA reads as TGTGCCAGCAGCGCCCATACACTCACAGATACGCAGTATTTT.

The chain couples TRBV30 to TRBJ2-1; D gene ambiguous. The CDR3 runs to 16 residues. Trimming removed 1 base at V and 0 bases at J, with 13 bases between. The germline V gene has CDR1 GTSNPN and CDR2 SVGIG (reference sequence). This CDR3 is CAWSEGFLSSYNEQFF. CDR3 bases: TGTGCCTGGAGTGAGGGATTCTTGAGCTCCTACAATGAGCAGTTCTTC.

V gene TRBV7-2 combines with J gene TRBJ1-2, with D maybe TRBD1 (6 bases). The CDR3 is 15 amino acids. Trimming took off 0 bases at V and 4 bases at J, with 12 bases between the two ends. Germline V gene data show CDR1 as SGHTA and CDR2 as FQGNSA. The CDR3 DNA sequence: TGTGCCAGCAGCTTAGCAGGTCGGACAGTCTATGGCTACACCTTC. Translating gives CASSLAGRTVYGYTF.